A selection of T cell receptor beta chains follows, all from one sample in a study of shared clonotypes between healthy human individuals. This table comes from immunoSEQ multiplex PCR, and its TCRdb copy is limited to in-frame clones, with some not included. The table includes about 980,000 clones, approximately 76% detected once. The sequencing input was memory CD4+ T cells sorted from blood. The origin of the receptors is a man younger than 35 in good health. Both conserved end residues are part of each CDR3. Each record gives: D gene, clone size, V gene, J gene, CDR3 protein, CDR3 DNA. The D gene is left open where the match is weak. Size is omitted from some rows. Given values are once, few, many or a class for expanded clones.

D gene: TRBD1; clone size: -; V gene: TRBV2; J gene: TRBJ2-5; CDR3 protein: CASTGQGAGETQYF; CDR3 DNA: TGTGCCAGCACAGGACAGGGGGCTGGAGAGACCCAGTACTTC
D gene: -; clone size: once; V gene: TRBV7-9; J gene: TRBJ2-3; CDR3 protein: CASSPMDFFSSTDTQYF; CDR3 DNA: TGTGCCAGCAGCCCGATGGACTTCTTCTCTAGCACAGATACGCAGTATTTT
D gene: -; clone size: -; V gene: TRBV5-6; J gene: TRBJ1-2; CDR3 protein: CASSFSGGIGNYGYTF; CDR3 DNA: TGTGCCAGCAGCTTTTCCGGGGGAATAGGTAACTATGGCTACACCTTC
D gene: TRBD1; clone size: -; V gene: TRBV19; J gene: TRBJ2-6; CDR3 protein: CASHEQGSGANVLTF; CDR3 DNA: TGTGCCAGCCATGAACAGGGGTCTGGGGCCAACGTCCTGACTTTC
D gene: -; clone size: -; V gene: TRBV6-5; J gene: TRBJ1-2; CDR3 protein: CASSTRPGFGYTF; CDR3 DNA: TGTGCCAGCAGTACCCGGCCAGGGTTCGGCTACACCTTC
D gene: -; clone size: -; V gene: TRBV27; J gene: TRBJ2-7; CDR3 protein: CASRALAGEQYF; CDR3 DNA: TGTGCCAGCAGGGCACTTGCGGGCGAGCAGTACTTC
D gene: -; clone size: -; V gene: TRBV11-3; J gene: TRBJ2-2; CDR3 protein: CASSLGGPAANTGELFF; CDR3 DNA: TGTGCCAGCAGCTTAGGAGGTCCAGCGGCGAACACCGGGGAGCTGTTTTTT
D gene: -; clone size: -; V gene: TRBV28; J gene: TRBJ1-5; CDR3 protein: CASSMGWGNQPQHF; CDR3 DNA: TGTGCCAGCAGCATGGGATGGGGCAATCAGCCCCAGCATTTT
D gene: TRBD1; clone size: -; V gene: TRBV28; J gene: TRBJ2-2; CDR3 protein: CASSPRQGRGTGELFF; CDR3 DNA: TGTGCCAGCAGTCCCCGACAGGGAAGGGGAACCGGGGAGCTGTTTTTT
D gene: -; clone size: -; V gene: TRBV6-1; J gene: TRBJ1-3; CDR3 protein: CASSEGYSGNTIYF; CDR3 DNA: TGTGCCAGCAGTGAAGGTTACTCTGGAAACACCATATATTTT
D gene: -; clone size: -; V gene: TRBV5-1; J gene: TRBJ2-3; CDR3 protein: CASSLEGGADTQYF; CDR3 DNA: TGCGCCAGCAGCTTGGAAGGGGGGGCAGATACGCAGTATTTT
D gene: -; clone size: -; V gene: TRBV5-1; J gene: TRBJ1-6; CDR3 protein: CASSQGNSPLHF; CDR3 DNA: TGCGCCAGCAGCCAAGGAAATTCACCCCTCCACTTT